The T cell receptor beta chain described here comes from a study of fetal regulatory T cell absence and autoimmunity (dated by TCRdb to 2017 to 2019). Study-wide context: Autoimmunity of the exocrine pancreas was seen in the IPEX patients even though clinical diabetes was absent.

Comments on this clone: Which antigen it targets is not known. No base quality values were provided; no much bigger clone lies one nucleotide off.

From cysteine to phenylalanine, the CDR3 is 15 amino acids long. The sequence is cut down to CDR3 DNA, 45 bases in frame from base 1. The junction carries 15 bases between V and J, which are trimmed by 3 bases and 7 bases respectively. Based on the germline V gene (reference sequence), the CDR1 and CDR2 sequences are MNHEY and SMNVEV. Genomic DNA, roughly 1.7-3.4 ug, was extracted from umbilical cord blood or frozen pancreas using the DNeasy Blood and Tissue Kit. The paper's findings and limits, for the study overall: The TCR compartment showed significant oligoclonal enrichment in pancreas versus cord blood, with some top clones over 95-fold enriched. The oligoclonal enrichment was taken as support for antigen-driven autoimmunity in the pancreas before birth in IPEX syndrome. TRB gene family usage was broadly similar between cord blood and pancreas, resembling published neonatal and adult repertoires.

TCRbeta CDR3 regions were amplified and barcoded by two-step multiplex PCR on the immunoSEQ human TCRbeta survey platform. Libraries were sequenced on Illumina instruments, and IgH from the same samples was sequenced in parallel. The authors' pipeline ran thus. Raw reads were filtered against IMGT V, D, J definitions and binned by a nearest-neighbor algorithm to remove PCR and sequencing errors. A clone was defined as an identical nucleotide sequence, and differential abundance between tissues was tested with a Fisher exact test for each clone using a pFDR threshold of p<0.01. A minimum inclusion filter of 10 in either sample excluded clones with frequencies too low for statistical inference. Pairwise clonal comparisons used the immunoSEQ Analyzer, and gene family usage was assessed with IMGT tools. In TCRdb, the immuneACCESS table is reduced to in-frame sequences with V and J assigned. These tables do not hold every clone; where another copy was compared, an unresolved V gene accounts for under half, and the others remain unexplained. V and J calls and clone size are copied from that table; D and trimming were computed from the DNA. The sample table contains about 46,000 clones; only one count was recorded for about 79% of them. 0.35% to 0.5% of the sample rests with the top ten.

Source material: cord blood. The sequence was obtained from a newborn boy with IPEX syndrome. The sequence joins TRBV27 to TRBJ2-2; the D element might be TRBD1 or TRBD2, as each aligns at 6 bases. The CDR3 region has the sequence CASSLLGGRGGELFF. The sequenced DNA: TGTGCCAGCAGTTTGCTGGGGGGCCGAGGCGGGGAGCTGTTTTTT.